This T cell receptor (beta chain) was captured by sequencing in a study of blood T cell repertoires in COVID-19. Assay used: immunoSEQ multiplex PCR; TCRdb lists only in-frame clones, some missing. The data show fewer than 350,000 clones, 80% to 95% seen once. The CDR3 spans 13 residues. V was pared by 7 bases and J by 0 bases, with 9 bases between. CDR1 MNHEY and CDR2 SMNVEV come from the germline V gene (reference sequence). Sequenced: peripheral blood. This sequence originates from a woman in her twenties or thirties with COVID-19, enrolled during active disease. The V gene is TRBV27, the J gene TRBJ1-1; perhaps TRBD1 as D (5 bases). This chain's CDR3 is CASKDSLNTEAFF. CDR3 DNA sequence: TGTGCCAGCAAAGACAGCTTGAACACTGAAGCTTTCTTT.